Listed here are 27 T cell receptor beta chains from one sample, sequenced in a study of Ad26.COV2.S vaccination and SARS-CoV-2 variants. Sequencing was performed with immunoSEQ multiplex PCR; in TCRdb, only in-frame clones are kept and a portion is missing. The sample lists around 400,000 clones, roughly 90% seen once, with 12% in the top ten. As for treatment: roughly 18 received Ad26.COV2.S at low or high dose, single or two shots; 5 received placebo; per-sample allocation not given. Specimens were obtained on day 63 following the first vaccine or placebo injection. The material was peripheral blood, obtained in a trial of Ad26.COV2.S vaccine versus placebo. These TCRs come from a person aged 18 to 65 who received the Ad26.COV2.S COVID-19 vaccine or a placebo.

CDR3 sequence: CASASGISNEQFF. CDR3 nucleotide sequence: TGCGCCAGCGCTAGCGGGATTAGCAATGAGCAGTTCTTC. The V gene is TRBV4-3, the J gene TRBJ2-1; 9 bases fit TRBD2. There are 13 residues in the CDR3. Germline trimming cut 8 bases from V and 6 bases from J; bases unmatched to any gene: 5. The V gene's germline CDR1 is LGHNA and CDR2 YSLEER.

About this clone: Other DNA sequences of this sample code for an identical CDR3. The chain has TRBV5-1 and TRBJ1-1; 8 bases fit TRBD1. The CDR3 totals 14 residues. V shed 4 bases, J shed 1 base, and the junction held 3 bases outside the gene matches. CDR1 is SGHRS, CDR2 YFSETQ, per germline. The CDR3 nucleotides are TGCGCCAGCAGCCCCGGGACAGGGAACACTGAAGCTTTCTTT. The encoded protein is CASSPGTGNTEAFF.

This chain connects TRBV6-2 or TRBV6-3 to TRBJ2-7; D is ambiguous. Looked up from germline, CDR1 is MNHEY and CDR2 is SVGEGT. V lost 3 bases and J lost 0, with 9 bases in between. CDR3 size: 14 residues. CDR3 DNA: TGTGCCAGCAGTTATACCGCTTTCTCCTACGAGCAGTACTTC. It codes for CASSYTAFSYEQYF.

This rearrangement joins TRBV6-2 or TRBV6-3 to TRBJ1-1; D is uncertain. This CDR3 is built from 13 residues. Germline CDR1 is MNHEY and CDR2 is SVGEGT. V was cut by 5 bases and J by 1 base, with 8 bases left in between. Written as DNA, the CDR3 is TGTGCCAGCAGTGTTACAAGGAACACTGAAGCTTTCTTT. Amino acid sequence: CASSVTRNTEAFF.

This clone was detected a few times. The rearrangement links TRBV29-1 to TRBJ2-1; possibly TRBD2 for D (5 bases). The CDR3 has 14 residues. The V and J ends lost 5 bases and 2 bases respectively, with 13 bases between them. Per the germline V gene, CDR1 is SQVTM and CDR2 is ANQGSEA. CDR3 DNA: TGCAGCGTTATAACACTAGAAGCCTACAATGAGCAGTTCTTC. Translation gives CSVITLEAYNEQFF.

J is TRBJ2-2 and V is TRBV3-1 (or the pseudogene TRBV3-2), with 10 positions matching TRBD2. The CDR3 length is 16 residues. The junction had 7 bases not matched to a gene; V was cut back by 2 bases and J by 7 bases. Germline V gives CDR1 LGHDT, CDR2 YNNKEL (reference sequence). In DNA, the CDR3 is TGTGCCAGCAGCCAACCTAGCGGGAGTTTCATCGGGGAGCTGTTTTTT. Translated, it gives CASSQPSGSFIGELFF.

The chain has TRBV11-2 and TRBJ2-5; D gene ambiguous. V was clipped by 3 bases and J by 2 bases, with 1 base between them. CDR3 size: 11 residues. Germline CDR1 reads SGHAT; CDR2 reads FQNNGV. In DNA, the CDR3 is TGTGCCAGCAGCTTTCAAGAGACCCAGTACTTC. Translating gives CASSFQETQYF.

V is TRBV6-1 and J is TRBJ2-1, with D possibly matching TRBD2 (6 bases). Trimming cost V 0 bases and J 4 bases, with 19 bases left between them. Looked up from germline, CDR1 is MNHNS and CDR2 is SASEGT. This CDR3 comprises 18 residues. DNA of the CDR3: TGTGCCAGCAGTGAAGCGCTTCAGACAAGCGGGTTATACAATGAGCAGTTCTTC. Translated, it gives CASSEALQTSGLYNEQFF.

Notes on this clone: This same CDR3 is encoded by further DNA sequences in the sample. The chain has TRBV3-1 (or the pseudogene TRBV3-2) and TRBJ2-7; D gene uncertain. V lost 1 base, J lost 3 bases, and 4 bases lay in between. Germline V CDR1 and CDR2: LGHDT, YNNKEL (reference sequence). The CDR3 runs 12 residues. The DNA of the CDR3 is TGTGCCAGCAGCCAAGGAAGCTACGAGCAGTACTTC. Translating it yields CASSQGSYEQYF.

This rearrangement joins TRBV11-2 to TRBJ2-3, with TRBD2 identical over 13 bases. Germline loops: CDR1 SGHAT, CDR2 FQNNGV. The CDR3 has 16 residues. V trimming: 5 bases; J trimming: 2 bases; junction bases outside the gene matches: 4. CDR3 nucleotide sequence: TGTGCCAGCAGCCAGGGACTAGCGGGAAACACAGATACGCAGTATTTT. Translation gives CASSQGLAGNTDTQYF.

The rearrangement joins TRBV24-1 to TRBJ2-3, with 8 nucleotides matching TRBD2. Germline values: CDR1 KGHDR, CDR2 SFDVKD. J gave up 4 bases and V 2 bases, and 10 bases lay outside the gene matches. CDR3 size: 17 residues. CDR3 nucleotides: TGTGCCACCAGTGATTCTCCGGGACTAGGGTATGCAGATACGCAGTATTTT. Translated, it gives CATSDSPGLGYADTQYF.

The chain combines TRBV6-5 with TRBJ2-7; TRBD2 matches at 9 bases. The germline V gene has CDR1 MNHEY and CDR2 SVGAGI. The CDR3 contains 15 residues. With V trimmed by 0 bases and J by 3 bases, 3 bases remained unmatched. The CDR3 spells CASSYSVSGSYEQYF. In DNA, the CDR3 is TGTGCCAGCAGTTACTCCGTTAGCGGGAGCTACGAGCAGTACTTC.

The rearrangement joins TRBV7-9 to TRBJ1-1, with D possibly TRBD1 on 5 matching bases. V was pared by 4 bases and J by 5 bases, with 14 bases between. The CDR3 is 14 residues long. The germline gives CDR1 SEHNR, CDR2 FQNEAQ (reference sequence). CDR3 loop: CASSSQGVGTEAFF. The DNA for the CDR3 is TGTGCCAGCAGCTCCCAGGGAGTTGGGACTGAAGCTTTCTTT.

CDR3 in amino acids: CASSRDSYNEQFF. The CDR3 nucleotides read TGTGCCAGCAGCCGGGACAGCTACAATGAGCAGTTCTTC. The rearrangement joins TRBV28 to TRBJ2-1; 7 bases fit TRBD1. Germline V gene data show CDR1 as MDHEN and CDR2 as SYDVKM. The junction had 2 bases not matched to a gene; V was cut back by 6 bases and J by 3 bases. The CDR3 contains 13 residues. The full variable domain, its missing parts supplied by reference TRBV28 and TRBJ2-1, is DVKVTQSSRYLVKRTGEKVFLECVQDMDHENMFWYRQDPGLGLRLIYFSYDVKMKEKGDIPEGYSVSREKKERFSLILESASTNQTSMYLCASSRDSYNEQFFGPGTRLTVL.

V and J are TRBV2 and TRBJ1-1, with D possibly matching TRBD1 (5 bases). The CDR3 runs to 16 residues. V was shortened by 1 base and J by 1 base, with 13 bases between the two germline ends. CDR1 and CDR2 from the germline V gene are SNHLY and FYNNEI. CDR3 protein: CASSEVLGAQNTEAFF. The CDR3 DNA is TGTGCCAGCAGTGAAGTGCTCGGGGCACAGAACACTGAAGCTTTCTTT.

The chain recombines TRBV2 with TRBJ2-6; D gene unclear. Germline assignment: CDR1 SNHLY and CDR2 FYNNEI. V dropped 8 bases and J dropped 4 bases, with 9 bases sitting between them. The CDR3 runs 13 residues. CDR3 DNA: TGTGCCAGCTCCCGAGAAGGGGCCAACGTCCTGACTTTC. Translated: CASSREGANVLTF.

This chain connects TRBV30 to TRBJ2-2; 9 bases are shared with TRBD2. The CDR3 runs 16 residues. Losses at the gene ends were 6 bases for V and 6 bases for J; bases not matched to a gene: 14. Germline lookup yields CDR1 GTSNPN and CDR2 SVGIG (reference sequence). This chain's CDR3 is CACLLSGRTISGELFF. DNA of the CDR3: TGTGCCTGCCTCTTGAGCGGGAGGACAATCTCCGGGGAGCTGTTTTTT. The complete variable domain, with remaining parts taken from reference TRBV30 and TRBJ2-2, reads SQTIHQWPATLVQPVGSPLSLECTVEGTSNPNLYWYRQAAGRGLQLLFYSVGIGQISSEVPQNLSASRPQDRQFILSSKKLLLSDSGFYLCACLLSGRTISGELFFGEGSRLTVL.

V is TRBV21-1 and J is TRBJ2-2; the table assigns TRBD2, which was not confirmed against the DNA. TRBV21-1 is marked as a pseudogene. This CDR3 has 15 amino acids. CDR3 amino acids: CASSKGLAGAGELFF. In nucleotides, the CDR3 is TGTGCCAGCAGCAAAGGACTAGCGGGAGCCGGGGAGCTGTTTTTT.

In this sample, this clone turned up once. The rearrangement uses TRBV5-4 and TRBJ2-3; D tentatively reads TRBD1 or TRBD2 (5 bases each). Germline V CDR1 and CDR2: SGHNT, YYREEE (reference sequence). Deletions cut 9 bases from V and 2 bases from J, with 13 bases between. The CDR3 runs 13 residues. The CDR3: CATQGTNTDTQYF. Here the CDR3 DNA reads TGTGCCACCCAAGGGACCAACACAGATACGCAGTATTTT.

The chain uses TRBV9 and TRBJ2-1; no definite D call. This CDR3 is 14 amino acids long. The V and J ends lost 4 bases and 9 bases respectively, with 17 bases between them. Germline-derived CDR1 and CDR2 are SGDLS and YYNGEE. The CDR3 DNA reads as TGTGCCAGCAGCACTACCTGGTTGGACGGTGAGCAGTTCTTC. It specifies CASSTTWLDGEQFF. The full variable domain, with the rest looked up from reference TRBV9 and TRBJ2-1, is DSGVTQTPKHLITATGQRVTLRCSPRSGDLSVYWYQQSLDQGLQFLIQYYNGEERAKGNILERFSAQQFPDLHSELNLSSLELGDSALYFCASSTTWLDGEQFFGPGTRLTVL.

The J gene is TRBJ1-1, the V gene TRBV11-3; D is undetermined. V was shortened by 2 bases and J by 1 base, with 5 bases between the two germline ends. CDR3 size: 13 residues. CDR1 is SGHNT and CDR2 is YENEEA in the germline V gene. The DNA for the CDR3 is TGTGCCAGCAGCTTACTAAGGAACACTGAAGCTTTCTTT. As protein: CASSLLRNTEAFF.

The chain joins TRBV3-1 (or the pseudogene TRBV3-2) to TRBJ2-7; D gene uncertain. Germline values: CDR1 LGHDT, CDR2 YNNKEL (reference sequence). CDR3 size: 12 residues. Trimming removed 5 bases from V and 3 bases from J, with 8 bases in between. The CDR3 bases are TGTGCCAGCAGCTTGGCTAGCTACGAGCAGTACTTC. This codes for CASSLASYEQYF.

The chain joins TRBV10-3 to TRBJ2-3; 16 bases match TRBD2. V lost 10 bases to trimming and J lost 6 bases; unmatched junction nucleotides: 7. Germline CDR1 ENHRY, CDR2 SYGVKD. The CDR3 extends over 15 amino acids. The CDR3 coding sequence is TGTGCCACCTCGGGACTAGCGGGAGGGAGGGATACGCAGTATTTT. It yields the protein CATSGLAGGRDTQYF.

The CDR3 loop is CASSPGPGQEQFF. CDR3 in DNA: TGTGCCAGCTCACCGGGACCCGGCCAGGAGCAGTTCTTC. The gene calls are TRBV18 and TRBJ2-1; D tentatively fits TRBD1 or TRBD2 (5 bases each). The CDR3 extends over 13 amino acids. Germline V CDR1 and CDR2: KGHSH, LQKENI. V gave up 3 bases and J gave up 10 bases, with 13 bases separating them.

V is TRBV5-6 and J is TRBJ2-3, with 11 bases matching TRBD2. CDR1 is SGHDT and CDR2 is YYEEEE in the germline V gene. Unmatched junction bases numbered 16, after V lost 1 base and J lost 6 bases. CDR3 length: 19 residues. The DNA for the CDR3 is TGTGCCAGCAGCTTGCTCGGGACTAGCGGCTTTCTTTTTACGGATACGCAGTATTTT. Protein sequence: CASSLLGTSGFLFTDTQYF.

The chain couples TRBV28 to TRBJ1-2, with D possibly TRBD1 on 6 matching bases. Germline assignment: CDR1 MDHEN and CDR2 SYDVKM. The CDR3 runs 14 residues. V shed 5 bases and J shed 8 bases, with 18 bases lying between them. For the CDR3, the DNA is TGTGCCAGCAGTCCTGGACAGTCCGAGTCGGGCTACACCTTC. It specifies CASSPGQSESGYTF.

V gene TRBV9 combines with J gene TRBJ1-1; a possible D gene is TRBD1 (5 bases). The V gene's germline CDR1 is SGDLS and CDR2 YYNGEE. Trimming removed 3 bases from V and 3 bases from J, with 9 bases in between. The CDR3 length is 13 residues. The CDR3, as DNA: TGTGCCAGCAGCGCAGGGTCGGACACTGAAGCTTTCTTT. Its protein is CASSAGSDTEAFF.